This T cell receptor (beta chain) is from a study of blood T cell repertoires in COVID-19. Study-wide background: Italy, Spain and the United States were the sources of the convalescent and acute COVID-19 samples. T cells, B-cell-depleted T cells, or PBMCs supplied cDNA or gDNA.

V was clipped by 3 bases and J by 0 bases, with 22 bases between them. The CDR3 covers 19 residues. Germline V CDR1 and CDR2: SGHRS, YFSETQ. In this sample, this clone turned up a few times. Profiled with immunoSEQ multiplex PCR; TCRdb holds only in-frame clones, not every one. The table includes 250,000 to 400,000 clones, about 85% detected once. Cohort placement rested on clinical history that participants reported themselves. This clonotype was sampled from a young woman who had been exposed to COVID-19. The chain couples TRBV5-1 to TRBJ1-3; D gene uncertain. Sequenced sample: PBMCs or T cells enriched from blood (not recorded which). The chain's CDR3 is CASSSSSPAGTYSGNTIYF. DNA of the CDR3: TGCGCCAGCAGCTCCTCCTCCCCGGCGGGCACCTACTCTGGAAACACCATATATTTT.